The 4 T cell receptor beta chains presented below share a single source sample, sequenced in a study of T-cell reconstitution after alpha-beta-depleted transplantation in children. Unique molecular identifiers were incorporated into the prepared TCRbeta library. TCRdb itself ran the PCR reads through MiXCR, one entry per CDR3 protein. The profile shows roughly 420,000 distinct CDR3 sequences, 15% to 20% of them singletons. The input for sequencing was PBMCs, mostly from graft donor cells, taken 360 days after TCRalphabeta/CD19-depleted stem cell transplant. Every receptor here comes from a boy under two years old who had a stem cell transplant for Wiskott-Aldrich syndrome, so the T cells may come from the graft donor.

This clonotype was detected a few times. The genes are TRBV29-1 and TRBJ2-1; 7 bases agree with TRBD2. The CDR3 contains 17 residues. V lost 6 bases, J lost 0 bases, and 14 bases stayed unmatched. The germline CDR1 and CDR2 sequences are SQVTM and ANQGSEA. The CDR3 here is CSVGTSAKKPSYNEQFF. CDR3 DNA sequence: TGCAGCGTGGGTACTAGCGCCAAAAAACCCTCCTACAATGAGCAGTTCTTC.

This chain joins TRBV10-3 and TRBJ2-7; D not certain. Germline V gene data show CDR1 as ENHRY and CDR2 as SYGVKD. The CDR3 has 13 residues. Trimming stripped 2 bases from V and 4 bases from J, with 9 bases between. The CDR3 coding sequence is TGTGCCATCAGTGAGCGGCCACGGTACGAGCAGTACTTC. It is translated as CAISERPRYEQYF.

This clonotype was found a few times. The chain carries TRBV7-9 and TRBJ2-5, with 8 bases identical to TRBD2. Per germline, CDR1 SEHNR and CDR2 FQNEAQ (reference sequence). J was trimmed by 1 base and V by 8 bases; bases with no gene match: 9. The CDR3 spans 15 residues. The CDR3 DNA is TGTGCCAGCGGTTCGGCGGGGGGTCCCCAAGAGACCCAGTACTTC. Its protein is CASGSAGGPQETQYF.

This clonotype was detected only a few times. The gene calls are TRBV5-1 and TRBJ1-4; 8 bases are shared with TRBD1. The V gene end was trimmed by 4 bases and the J gene end by 2 bases; junction bases not matched to a gene: 1. The germline CDR1 and CDR2 sequences are SGHRS and YFSETQ. The length of the CDR3 is 14 residues. In nucleotides, the CDR3 is TGCGCCAGCAGCAGGACAGGGACTAATGAAAAACTGTTTTTT. This translates into CASSRTGTNEKLFF.